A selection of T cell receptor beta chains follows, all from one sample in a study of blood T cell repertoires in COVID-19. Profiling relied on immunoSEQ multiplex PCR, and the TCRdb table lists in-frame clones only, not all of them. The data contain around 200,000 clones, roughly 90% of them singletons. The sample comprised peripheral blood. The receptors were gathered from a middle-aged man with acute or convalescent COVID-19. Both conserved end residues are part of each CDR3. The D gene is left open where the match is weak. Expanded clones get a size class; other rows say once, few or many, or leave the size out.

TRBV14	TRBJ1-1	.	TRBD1	CASSRLGQGVNTEAFF	TGTGCCAGCAGCCGATTGGGACAGGGGGTGAACACTGAAGCTTTCTTT
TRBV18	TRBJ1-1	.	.	CASSAVSLNTEAFF	TGTGCCAGCTCGGCCGTATCTTTGAACACTGAAGCTTTCTTT
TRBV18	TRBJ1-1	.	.	CASSPPTTATNTEAFF	TGTGCCAGCTCACCACCGACTACGGCTACGAACACTGAAGCTTTCTTT
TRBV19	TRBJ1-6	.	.	CASSVQGGDSPLHF	TGTGCCAGTAGTGTACAGGGTGGGGATTCACCCCTCCACTTT
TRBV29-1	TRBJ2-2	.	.	CSVVDSTGELFF	TGCAGCGTTGTGGACAGCACCGGGGAGCTGTTTTTT
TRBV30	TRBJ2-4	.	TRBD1	CAWRTGGSQNIQYF	TGTGCCTGGAGGACAGGGGGCTCCCAAAACATTCAGTACTTC
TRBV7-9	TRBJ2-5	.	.	CASSSGPKRETQYF	TGTGCCAGCAGCTCGGGCCCCAAGCGGGAGACCCAGTACTTC
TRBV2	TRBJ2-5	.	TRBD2	CASSAAGPPVTQYF	TGTGCCAGCAGTGCAGCGGGGCCCCCAGTTACCCAGTACTTC
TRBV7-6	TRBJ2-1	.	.	CASSLNNEQFF	TGTGCCAGCAGCCTTAATAATGAGCAGTTCTTC
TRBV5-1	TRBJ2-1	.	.	CASSLVGVSSYNEQFF	TGCGCCAGCAGCTTGGTCGGGGTGAGCTCCTACAATGAGCAGTTCTTC
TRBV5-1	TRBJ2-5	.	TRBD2	CASSSSGSRETQYF	TGCGCCAGCAGCTCCAGCGGGAGTAGGGAGACCCAGTACTTC
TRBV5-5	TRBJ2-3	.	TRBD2	CARSPGLAGGGGASDTQYF	TGTGCCCGCAGCCCAGGACTAGCGGGGGGGGGCGGGGCCTCAGATACGCAGTATTTT
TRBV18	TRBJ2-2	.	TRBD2	CASSPLAGRTGELFF	TGTGCCAGCTCACCACTAGCGGGGCGGACCGGGGAGCTGTTTTTT
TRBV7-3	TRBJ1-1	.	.	CASSFSADEAFF	TGTGCCAGCAGCTTCAGTGCGGATGAAGCTTTCTTT
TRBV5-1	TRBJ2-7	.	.	CASSWLAQGGEQYF	TGCGCCAGCAGCTGGCTAGCACAAGGAGGCGAGCAGTACTTC
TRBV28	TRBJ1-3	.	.	CASSLSPLGNTIYF	TGTGCCAGCAGTTTATCCCCCCTTGGAAACACCATATATTTT
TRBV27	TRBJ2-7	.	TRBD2	CASSRTSSYEQYF	TGTGCCAGCAGTAGGACTAGCTCCTACGAGCAGTACTTC
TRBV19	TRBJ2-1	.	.	CASSMNLAGGYNEQFF	TGTGCCAGTAGTATGAATTTGGCAGGGGGGTACAATGAGCAGTTCTTC
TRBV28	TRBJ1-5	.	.	CASTQSNQPQHF	TGTGCCAGCACGCAGAGCAATCAGCCCCAGCATTTT
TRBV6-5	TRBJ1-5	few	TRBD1	CAHGRTGVDQPQHF	TGTGCCCACGGCCGGACAGGGGTTGATCAGCCCCAGCATTTT
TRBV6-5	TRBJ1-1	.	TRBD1	CASNRQGGTEAFF	TGTGCCAGCAATCGACAGGGAGGCACTGAAGCTTTCTTT
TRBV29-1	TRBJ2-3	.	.	CSVEESFSTDTQYF	TGCAGCGTTGAAGAGTCCTTTAGCACAGATACGCAGTATTTT
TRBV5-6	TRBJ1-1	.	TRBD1	CASSLDIDRGNEAFF	TGTGCCAGCAGCTTGGATATTGACAGGGGCAATGAAGCTTTCTTT
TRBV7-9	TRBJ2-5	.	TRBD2	CASSSQTSGQETQYF	TGTGCCAGCAGCTCACAGACTAGCGGACAAGAGACCCAGTACTTC
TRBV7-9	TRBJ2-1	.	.	CASSLADFREQFF	TGTGCCAGCAGCTTAGCGGACTTTCGTGAGCAGTTCTTC
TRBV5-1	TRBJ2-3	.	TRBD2	CASSLDGIAGGTDTQYF	TGCGCCAGCAGCTTGGATGGTATAGCGGGGGGGACAGATACGCAGTATTTT
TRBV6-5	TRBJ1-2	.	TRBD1	CASSRTGIYGYTF	TGTGCCAGCAGTCGGACAGGAATTTATGGCTACACCTTC
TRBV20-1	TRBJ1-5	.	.	CSASALGHPSNQPQHF	TGCAGTGCTAGTGCCCTGGGACATCCGAGCAATCAGCCCCAGCATTTT
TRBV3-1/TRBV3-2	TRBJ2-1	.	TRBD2	CASSHTTSGRSYNEQFF	TGTGCCAGCAGCCACACGACTAGCGGGCGCTCCTACAATGAGCAGTTCTTC
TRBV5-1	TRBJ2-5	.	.	CASSTRAAGGETQYF	TGCGCCAGCAGCACACGGGCCGCCGGCGGGGAGACCCAGTACTTC
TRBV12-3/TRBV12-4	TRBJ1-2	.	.	CASSRVEGYTF	TGTGCCAGCAGCAGGGTAGAGGGCTACACCTTC
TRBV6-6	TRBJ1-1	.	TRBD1	CASSRKTGVAEAFF	TGTGCCAGCAGTCGGAAAACAGGGGTCGCTGAAGCTTTCTTT
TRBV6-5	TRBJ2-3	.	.	CASRRTTTDTQYF	TGTGCCAGCAGAAGGACTACCACAGATACGCAGTATTTT
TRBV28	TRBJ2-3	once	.	CASSLGHDSTDTQYF	TGTGCCAGCAGCCTTGGACACGATAGCACAGATACGCAGTATTTT
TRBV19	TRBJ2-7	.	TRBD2	CASSSSGYSYEQYF	TGTGCCAGTAGTTCTAGCGGTTACTCCTACGAGCAGTACTTC
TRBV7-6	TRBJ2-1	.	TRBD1	CASSLLGQGINEQFF	TGTGCCAGCAGCTTACTCGGACAGGGGATTAATGAGCAGTTCTTC
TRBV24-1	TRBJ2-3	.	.	CATMREDTQYF	TGTGCCACCATGCGTGAGGATACGCAGTATTTT
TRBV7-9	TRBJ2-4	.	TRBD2	CAVQAGDIQYF	TGTGCCGTACAGGCGGGGGACATTCAGTACTTC
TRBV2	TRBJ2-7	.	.	CASSYNRDPYEQYF	TGTGCCAGCAGCTACAACAGGGACCCCTACGAGCAGTACTTC
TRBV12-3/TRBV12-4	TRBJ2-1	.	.	CASSRGTRNEQFF	TGTGCCAGCAGTCGCGGGACTCGCAATGAGCAGTTCTTC
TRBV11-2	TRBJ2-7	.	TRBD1	CASSLDAGRRQGGNEQYF	TGTGCCAGCAGCTTAGATGCTGGAAGGAGACAGGGTGGTAACGAGCAGTACTTC
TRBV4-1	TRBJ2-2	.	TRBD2	CASSLLAGEYTGELFF	TGCGCCAGCAGCCTATTAGCGGGAGAGTATACCGGGGAGCTGTTTTTT
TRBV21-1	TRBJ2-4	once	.	CAMPEGRLAKNIQYF	TGTGCCATGCCTGAGGGCAGACTAGCCAAAAACATTCAGTACTTC
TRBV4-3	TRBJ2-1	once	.	CASSRPTGVDEQFF	TGCGCCAGCAGTCGACCGACGGGGGTTGATGAGCAGTTCTTC
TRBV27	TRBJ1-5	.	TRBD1	CASKLDRGGNQPQHF	TGTGCCAGCAAACTCGACAGGGGTGGCAATCAGCCCCAGCATTTT
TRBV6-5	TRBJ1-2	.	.	CASSFAGGQRAGGYTF	TGTGCCAGCAGTTTCGCGGGAGGCCAAAGGGCGGGTGGCTACACCTTC
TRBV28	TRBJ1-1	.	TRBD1	CASSFGDRGLRTEAFF	TGTGCCAGCAGTTTCGGAGACAGGGGGCTGCGGACTGAAGCTTTCTTT
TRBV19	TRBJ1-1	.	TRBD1	CASTSHDTQGAEAFF	TGTGCCAGTACGTCTCATGATACCCAGGGGGCTGAAGCTTTCTTT
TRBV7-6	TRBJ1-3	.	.	CASSPDRTFGNTIYF	TGTGCCAGCAGCCCTGACAGGACTTTCGGAAACACCATATATTTT
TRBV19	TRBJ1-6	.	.	CASSIGIVANSPLHF	TGTGCCAGTAGTATAGGAATCGTAGCCAATTCACCCCTCCACTTT
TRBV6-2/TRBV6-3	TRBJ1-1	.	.	CASSLTLNTEAFF	TGTGCCAGCAGTTTAACATTGAACACTGAAGCTTTCTTT
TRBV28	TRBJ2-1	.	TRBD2	CASSRTSGGADEQFF	TGTGCCAGCAGTAGGACGAGCGGGGGGGCCGATGAGCAGTTCTTC
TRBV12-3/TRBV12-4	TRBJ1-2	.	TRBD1	CASTTSTGVGYTF	TGTGCCAGCACCACGTCGACAGGGGTTGGCTACACCTTC
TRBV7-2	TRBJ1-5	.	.	CASSLTGLNQPQHF	TGTGCCAGCAGCCTAACAGGTTTAAATCAGCCCCAGCATTTT
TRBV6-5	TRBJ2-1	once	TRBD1	CASTRGRDEQFF	TGTGCCAGCACGAGGGGGCGTGATGAGCAGTTCTTC
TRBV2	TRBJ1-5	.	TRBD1	CASSEWTGRNQPQHF	TGTGCCAGCAGTGAATGGACAGGCCGCAATCAGCCCCAGCATTTT
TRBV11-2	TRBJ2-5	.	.	CASSLAQETQYF	TGTGCCAGCAGCTTAGCTCAAGAGACCCAGTACTTC